A single sample is the source of the 25 T cell receptor beta chains below, sequenced in a study of shared clonotypes between healthy human individuals. This table comes from immunoSEQ multiplex PCR, and its TCRdb copy is limited to in-frame clones, with some not included. Here the sample spans more than 850,000 clones, 78% being singletons. Sequencing used memory CD4+ T cells from PBMCs. Described subset: CD45RA-negative fraction. These receptors were collected from a man younger than 35 in good health. Some clones in this sample may be carry-over from other donors' samples.

The gene calls are TRBV11-1 and TRBJ1-1; the D gene is possibly TRBD1 (5 bases). CDR1 and CDR2 from the germline V gene are SGHAT and FQDESV (reference sequence). V lost 3 bases to trimming and J lost 7 bases, with 12 bases between them. The CDR3 is 13 residues long. DNA for the CDR3: TGTGCCAGCAGCTTGAAGGGGACGAGTGAAGCTTTCTTT. Residues: CASSLKGTSEAFF.

The V gene is TRBV10-3, the J gene TRBJ2-1; 10 nucleotides align to TRBD2. V lost 3 bases to trimming and J lost 2 bases; unmatched junction nucleotides: 4. Germline V gives CDR1 ENHRY, CDR2 SYGVKD. This CDR3 contains 16 residues. The CDR3 loop is CAISDPSGRAYNEQFF. The CDR3 coding sequence is TGTGCCATCAGTGACCCAAGCGGGAGGGCCTACAATGAGCAGTTCTTC.

This clone showed up just a few times. At one end the junction does not follow the germline gene, possibly because of a read error. CDR3 loop: CASTLGGGATYEQYF. Here the CDR3 DNA reads TGTGCCAGCACCTTAGGGGGGGGCGCCACCTACGAGCAGTACTTC. This rearrangement joins TRBV11-2 to TRBJ2-7, with D perhaps TRBD2 (7 bases). This CDR3 is built from 15 residues. Germline CDR1 SGHAT, CDR2 FQNNGV.

The rearrangement links TRBV6-4 to TRBJ2-1, with 9 bases fitting TRBD2. The CDR3 is 14 amino acids. Germline V gives CDR1 MRHNA, CDR2 SNTAGT. V lost 3 bases and J lost 7; bases outside the gene matches: 4. CDR3 DNA sequence: TGTGCCAGCAGTGAGCGGGAGGGTAGGAATGAGCAGTTCTTC. Amino acid sequence: CASSEREGRNEQFF.

Note on this clone: This sample includes further DNA sequences coding for the same CDR3. The chain has TRBV30 and TRBJ2-5; 9 nucleotides line up with TRBD1. V trimming: 0 bases; J trimming: 5 bases; junction bases outside the gene matches: 1. There are 13 residues in the CDR3. Germline assignment: CDR1 GTSNPN and CDR2 SVGIG (reference sequence). The CDR3 DNA reads TGTGCCTGGAGTGTACAGGGGGCCGAGACCCAGTACTTC. Its protein product is CAWSVQGAETQYF.

The chain is built from TRBV11-3 and TRBJ2-1; the D is unclear. Germline-derived CDR1 and CDR2 are SGHNT and YENEEA. This CDR3 is 16 amino acids long. V shed 5 bases and J shed 6 bases, with 20 bases lying between them. DNA for the CDR3: TGTGCCAGCAGCCTTATGGCTACGTCCCAGAGCAATGAGCAGTTCTTC. It yields the protein CASSLMATSQSNEQFF.

This clone was seen more than once but under ten times. The chain has TRBV15 and TRBJ2-2; 7 bases agree with TRBD1. After removal of 5 bases from V and 0 bases from J, the junction contained 0 bases not matched to a gene. The CDR3 length is 14 residues. CDR1 and CDR2 from the germline V gene are LNHNV and YYDKDF (reference sequence). CDR3 amino acids: CATSGTANTGELFF. The DNA for the CDR3 is TGTGCCACCAGCGGGACAGCGAACACCGGGGAGCTGTTTTTT.

The sample holds one count of this clone. This chain links TRBV7-8 with TRBJ2-1; the D gene is possibly TRBD2 (5 bases). CDR1 and CDR2 from the germline V gene are SGHVS and FQNEAQ. CDR3 length: 14 residues. The germline V and J ends were trimmed by 6 bases and 2 bases, with 11 bases remaining between them. CDR3 amino acids: CASRSSGTYNEQFF. CDR3 in DNA: TGTGCCAGCAGGTCCAGCGGCACCTACAATGAGCAGTTCTTC.

The chain links TRBV18 to TRBJ2-2, with D possibly TRBD1 on 5 matching bases. Germline V gene data show CDR1 as KGHSH and CDR2 as LQKENI. CDR3 length: 16 amino acids. V lost 3 bases to trimming and J lost 0 bases, with 11 bases between them. For the CDR3, the DNA is TGTGCCAGCTCACCGACAGTTATAGCGAACACCGGGGAGCTGTTTTTT. As protein: CASSPTVIANTGELFF.

The chain links TRBV28 to TRBJ2-1, with 7 bases that match TRBD1. The CDR3 is 16 amino acids. The trim removed 5 bases at V and 1 base at J, leaving 8 bases unmatched. Germline-derived CDR1 and CDR2 are MDHEN and SYDVKM. The CDR3 sequence is CASSAYRGQSYNEQFF. For the CDR3, the DNA is TGTGCCAGCAGTGCTTACAGGGGCCAGTCCTACAATGAGCAGTTCTTC.

As regards this clone: Relative to the germline gene, one junction end is altered; a read error may explain this. This chain links TRBV5-6 with TRBJ2-7; 8 nucleotides agree with TRBD1. Germline values: CDR1 SGHDT, CDR2 YYEEEE. The CDR3 totals 15 residues. DNA for the CDR3: TGTGCCAGCAGCGGACCCGGGACAGGAAACTACGGGCAGTACTTC. It encodes CASSGPGTGNYGQYF.

The chain couples TRBV7-2 to TRBJ2-5, with D tentatively TRBD1 (5 bases). The end of the DNA aligns better with TRBJ2-7, so the J call may be wrong. This CDR3 is built from 15 residues. CDR1 and CDR2 from the germline V gene are SGHTA and FQGNSA. The CDR3 region is CASSPTWGNSYEQYF. The CDR3 region has the DNA TGTGCCAGCAGCCCAACGTGGGGCAACTCCTACGAGCAGTACTTC.

This rearrangement joins TRBV7-9 to TRBJ1-2; a weak D match, TRBD1 (6 bases). Trimming left V 4 bases short and J 4 bases short, with 13 bases between. The CDR3 runs to 14 residues. In germline, CDR1 is SEHNR, CDR2 FQNEAQ (reference sequence). CDR3: CASSSVRGVYGYTF. The DNA of the CDR3 is TGTGCCAGCAGCTCCGTCAGGGGAGTCTATGGCTACACCTTC. Full variable domain (outside the CDR3, taken from reference TRBV7-9 and TRBJ1-2): DTGVSQNPRHKITKRGQNVTFRCDPISEHNRLYWYRQTLGQGPEFLTYFQNEAQLEKSRLLSDRFSAERPKGSFSTLEIQRTEQGDSAMYLCASSSVRGVYGYTFGSGTRLTVV.

As regards this clone: This may be a read error: a much more frequent sequence differs by one nucleotide. This same CDR3 is encoded by further DNA sequences in the sample. The chain carries TRBV10-3 and TRBJ1-2, with D unresolved. The V gene's germline CDR1 is ENHRY and CDR2 SYGVKD. The CDR3 is 14 amino acids. Trimming stripped 0 bases from V and 0 bases from J, with 5 bases between. This CDR3 reads CAISESGANYGYTF. CDR3 bases: TGTGCCATCAGTGAGTCCGGGGCTAACTATGGCTACACCTTC.

The chain has TRBV15 and TRBJ2-7; D unresolved. CDR1 and CDR2 from the germline V gene are LNHNV and YYDKDF (reference sequence). The germline V and J ends were trimmed by 5 bases and 2 bases, with 16 bases remaining between them. The CDR3 totals 15 residues. The CDR3 coding sequence is TGTGCCACCAGCCCACCCCCCGGCACAGCCTACGAGCAGTACTTC. It translates to CATSPPPGTAYEQYF.

V and J are TRBV19 and TRBJ1-3; 8 bases align to TRBD1. This CDR3 contains 15 residues. CDR1 is LNHDA, CDR2 SQIVND, per germline (reference sequence). With V trimmed by 6 bases and J by 0 bases, 4 bases remained unmatched. Here the CDR3 reads CASRTTGGSGNTIYF. CDR3 nucleotides: TGTGCCAGTAGGACCACAGGGGGCTCTGGAAACACCATATATTTT.

The gene calls are TRBV7-3 and TRBJ2-1, with no clear D. V shed 5 bases and J shed 0 bases, with 14 bases lying between them. The CDR3 length is 16 residues. CDR1 is SGHTA and CDR2 is FQGTGA in the germline V gene. CDR3 sequence (DNA): TGTGCCAGCAGCCCGGCCGGAGCTCTCTCCTACAATGAGCAGTTCTTC. Its translation is CASSPAGALSYNEQFF.

This chain links TRBV7-9 with TRBJ2-3; D uncertain. CDR3 length equals 17 residues. The germline CDR1 and CDR2 sequences are SEHNR and FQNEAQ (reference sequence). V dropped 1 base and J dropped 1 base, with 15 bases sitting between them. The DNA of the CDR3 is TGTGCCAGCAGCTTAGGTTACGCCGTGAGAGGCACAGATACGCAGTATTTT. This gives the protein CASSLGYAVRGTDTQYF.

V and J are TRBV5-4 and TRBJ2-1; 8 bases align to TRBD2. This CDR3 contains 15 residues. The ends lost 2 bases at V and 7 bases at J; junction bases unmatched: 8. CDR1 is SGHNT, CDR2 YYREEE, per germline (reference sequence). CDR3 sequence reads: CASSFEREIGNEQFF. In nucleotides, the CDR3 is TGTGCCAGCAGCTTCGAGCGGGAGATTGGGAATGAGCAGTTCTTC.

The rearrangement links TRBV28 to TRBJ1-3; a weak D match, TRBD1 (5 bases). The CDR3 sequence is 15 residues long. V shed 3 bases and J shed 3 bases, with 12 bases lying between them. Germline CDR1 is MDHEN and CDR2 is SYDVKM. The DNA of the CDR3 is TGTGCCAGCAGTTTTGGGCGGGGACTTGGAAACACCATATATTTT. It codes for CASSFGRGLGNTIYF.

V is TRBV27 and J is TRBJ2-7; D unclear. Germline-derived CDR1 and CDR2 are MNHEY and SMNVEV (reference sequence). V was cut by 4 bases and J by 4 bases, with 11 bases left in between. The CDR3 loop spans 13 amino acids. This chain's CDR3 is CASSWRWNYEQYF. Here the CDR3 DNA reads TGTGCCAGCAGTTGGCGGTGGAATTACGAGCAGTACTTC.

This clone was picked up one time. The chain carries TRBV2 and TRBJ2-5; D might be TRBD2 (6 bases). V was pared by 2 bases and J by 1 base, with 11 bases between. This CDR3 is 15 amino acids long. Germline-derived CDR1 and CDR2 are SNHLY and FYNNEI. The chain's CDR3 is CASSEMGGPQETQYF. CDR3 DNA sequence: TGTGCCAGCAGTGAAATGGGGGGACCCCAAGAGACCCAGTACTTC.

This rearrangement joins TRBV4-3 to TRBJ2-2; 8 bases are shared with TRBD2. There are 16 residues in the CDR3. Trimming at V came to 7 bases and at J to 0 bases, leaving 7 bases not matched to a gene. Germline V lookup: CDR1 LGHNA, CDR2 YSLEER. CDR3 coding DNA: TGCGCCAGCACCGCCGGAGCGGGAGCGAACACCGGGGAGCTGTTTTTT. Protein: CASTAGAGANTGELFF.

The chain couples TRBV18 to TRBJ2-5; no definite D call. The CDR3 contains 11 residues. V lost 4 bases and J 4 bases, leaving 4 bases between the germline ends. Germline V gene sequence: CDR1 KGHSH, CDR2 LQKENI. In DNA form, the CDR3 reads TGTGCCAGCTCACAAATAGAGACCCAGTACTTC. It codes for CASSQIETQYF.

The chain joins TRBV7-7 to TRBJ1-1; the match to TRBD1 covers 9 bases. The CDR3 loop spans 13 amino acids. Germline CDR1 SSHAT, CDR2 FNYEAQ (reference sequence). With V trimmed by 5 bases and J by 5 bases, 3 bases remained unmatched. CDR3 amino acids: CASSQTGGTEAFF. Here the CDR3 DNA reads TGTGCCAGCAGCCAGACAGGGGGTACTGAAGCTTTCTTT.